Sequencing of this T cell receptor (beta chain) was carried out in a study of human T cells and chemical hapten exposure. V was cut by 2 bases and J by 4 bases, with 7 bases left in between. The CDR3 consists of 13 residues. Germline CDR1 and CDR2: SGHAT and FQNNGV. Time point given: patch test 3, about 24 weeks after DPC sensitization. Treatment defined: therapeutic diphenylcyclopropenone sensitization with weekly scalp DPC. Before extraction, the whole blood was not fractionated, and total RNA was taken from it. TCRdb re-analysed the RACE reads in MiXCR, keeping a single row per CDR3 protein. The sample lists 62,000 or so distinct CDR3 sequences; about 10% were seen once.

V is TRBV11-2 and J is TRBJ2-3, with D uncertain. This receptor was taken from a young woman with alopecia areata. Some clones in this sample may be carry-over from other donors' samples. The sample was whole blood, taken in connection with sensitization to the hapten diphenylcyclopropenone (DPC). For the CDR3, the DNA is TGTGCCAGCAGCTTACCTCGTCCAGATACGCAGTATTTT. Protein: CASSLPRPDTQYF.